This T cell receptor beta chain is from a study of T cells in Graves' hyperthyroidism and ophthalmopathy. Between the trimmed V and J ends, which lost 5 bases and 5 bases, there was a span of 6 bases. There are 12 residues in the CDR3. The germline V gene encodes CDR1 LGHNT and CDR2 FRNRAP. This clonotype was detected ten times or more. There were TCR beta CDR3 regions amplified from RNA transcripts. HTBI primers were the set used in a first-round RT-PCR of the TCR CDR3. TCRdb recomputed calls from the multiplex PCR reads with MiXCR, one row per CDR3 protein. The sample yields a few hundred thousand distinct CDR3 sequences, roughly 20% seen once.

The V and J genes are TRBV12-5 and TRBJ2-2; D gene ambiguous. The specimen was blood. The TCR sequence derives from a woman aged 35 to 49 with Graves' ophthalmopathy. The CDR3 spells CASGIKTGELFF. In DNA form, the CDR3 reads TGTGCTAGTGGTATCAAAACCGGGGAGCTGTTTTTT.